The present TCR beta chain was sequenced within a study of T cell responses to AZD1222 COVID-19 vaccine. The data were produced by immunoSEQ multiplex PCR, yet TCRdb's version contains in-frame clones alone and is incomplete. This table holds roughly 150,000 clones, approximately 90% found once. V was clipped by 1 base and J by 7 bases, with 4 bases between them. The CDR3 extends over 12 amino acids. The sequence was obtained from an adult who received the AZD1222 COVID-19 vaccine. Material: peripheral blood, obtained 28 days after the second AZD1222 dose. The rearrangement links TRBV12-3 or TRBV12-4 to TRBJ1-4, with D uncertain. CDR3 DNA: TGTGCCAGCAGTTTAGGGTCTGAAAAACTGTTTTTT. Protein product: CASSLGSEKLFF.